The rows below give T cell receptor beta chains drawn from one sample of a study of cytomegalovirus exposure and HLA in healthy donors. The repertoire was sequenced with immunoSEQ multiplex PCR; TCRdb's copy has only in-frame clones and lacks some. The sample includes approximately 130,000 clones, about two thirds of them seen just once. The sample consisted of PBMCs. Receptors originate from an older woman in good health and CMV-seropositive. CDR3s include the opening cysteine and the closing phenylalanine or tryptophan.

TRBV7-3 CASSLTQGATEAFF
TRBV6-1 CASSERRVGHIQYF
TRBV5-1 CASSLLQGGSYNEQFF
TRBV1 CTSSQLAGGPHEQFF
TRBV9 CASSGRTGDLGDYGYTF
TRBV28 CASRDRGRSNQPQHF
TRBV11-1 CASSHGQGGNEKLFF
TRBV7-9 CSSSLSGDASPLHF
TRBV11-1 CASSSGSGANVLTF
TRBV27 CASSFYGQARAGYGYTF
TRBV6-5 CASTETGLYGYTF
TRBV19 CASSNGHTGGAAGANVLTF
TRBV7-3 CASSLVPRSGGNEQYF
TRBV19 CASSDRGAPSNQPQHF
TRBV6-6 CASSLGQGALNQPQHF
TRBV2 CASSSGTGSYGYTF
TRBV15 CATKAGPYNEQFF
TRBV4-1 CASSQDGGNYGYTF
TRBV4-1 CASSRQGAGGTGELFF
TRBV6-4 CASSDSGRANTGELFF
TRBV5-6 CASSLRGGDYGYTF
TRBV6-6 CASSTTDRGIYEQYF
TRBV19 CASSMGQLNTEAFF
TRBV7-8 CASSDEGVGSGNTIYF
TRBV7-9 CASSPPGLLREQYF
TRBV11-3 CASSLERWGQGKNEQFF
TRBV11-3 CASSSLGTSGDNEQFF
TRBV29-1 CSFRSGLNTEAFF
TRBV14 CASSQDRRGTNGYTF
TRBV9 CASSVSPNTEAFF
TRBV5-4 CASSLDSRTGELFF
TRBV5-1 CASSSQGSLTGNTIYF
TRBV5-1 CASTRLAGGWTGELFF
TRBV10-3 CAISEQADTQYF
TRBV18 CASSPPGQRSTEAFF
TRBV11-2 CASSLRYEQYF
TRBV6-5 CASSYGQGGETQYF
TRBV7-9 CASSWPPQPQHF
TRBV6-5 CASSYSGQSGRKLFF
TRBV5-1 CASSPRGLGTDTQYF
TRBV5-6 CASSQSLTGRGSYEQYF
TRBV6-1 CASSERGWGTGAGELFF
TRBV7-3 CASSPDRGRAEAFF
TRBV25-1 CASSPQGGNEKLFF
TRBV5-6 CASSLDRGAGGYTF
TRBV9 CASSPAKASGVTGELFF
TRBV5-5 CASSGGIRRDLYEQYF
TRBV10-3 CAISVDHNEQFF
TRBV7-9 CASISGGFGNTIYF
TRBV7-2 CASSFGTAGDEQYF
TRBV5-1 CASSLVGTGNNEQFF
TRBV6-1 CASSESTGVNSPLHF
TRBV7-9 CASSSRDRESPDTQYF
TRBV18 CASSPAGGQYEQYF
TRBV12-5 CASGSSGEETQYF